This TCR beta chain was captured in a study of T cell repertoires in cytomegalovirus infection (dated by TCRdb to between 2018 and 2020). Regarding the complete study: Donor HLA type was relevant to the analysis, as public TCR beta signatures indicated carriage of CMV infection together with the matching HLA type. Paper-wide results and their limitations: The ex vivo response was dominated by HLA-C-restricted CMV-specific TCR beta clonotypes, which also provided the single most frequent clonotype in two of eight donors. In both this cohort and an independent roughly 330-donor cohort, the cumulative frequency of public TCR beta family members distinguished carriers of CMV infection plus the relevant HLA type.

Sequencing was performed on an Illumina HiSeq 1500. Using fastp trimming at Q25 and MiXCR clonotype assembly, TCRdb reanalyzed the public sequencing data and kept in-frame beta chains. Rows matching on CDR3 protein sequence are summarized as one entry with the most common DNA and genes. The sample records roughly 630,000 distinct CDR3 sequences, 24% of which are singletons. Around 7.6% of the sample belongs to the ten largest clones. The CDR3 spans 17 residues, from the cysteine through the phenylalanine. The read is trimmed to its CDR3 DNA, 51 bases read in frame from base 1. At the junction V is shortened by 3 bases and J by 0 bases, with 15 bases in between. The germline V gene (reference sequence) gives CDR1 as DFQATT and CDR2 as SNEGSKA. A remark on this clonotype: The antigen this receptor binds is unknown. It has no much larger one-base neighbor in the sample; base qualities were not kept.

The TCR comes from a human donor in good health (CMV status not recorded). Some clones in this sample may be carry-over from other donors' samples. The sample taken for sequencing was CD8+ T cells from PBMCs. The chain joins TRBV20-1 to TRBJ1-6, and possibly TRBD1, on 6 matching bases. Here is the DNA: TGCAGTGCTAGTCCCGACAGGAAGAGCTCCTATAATTCACCCCTCCACTTT. Translation gives CSASPDRKSSYNSPLHF.